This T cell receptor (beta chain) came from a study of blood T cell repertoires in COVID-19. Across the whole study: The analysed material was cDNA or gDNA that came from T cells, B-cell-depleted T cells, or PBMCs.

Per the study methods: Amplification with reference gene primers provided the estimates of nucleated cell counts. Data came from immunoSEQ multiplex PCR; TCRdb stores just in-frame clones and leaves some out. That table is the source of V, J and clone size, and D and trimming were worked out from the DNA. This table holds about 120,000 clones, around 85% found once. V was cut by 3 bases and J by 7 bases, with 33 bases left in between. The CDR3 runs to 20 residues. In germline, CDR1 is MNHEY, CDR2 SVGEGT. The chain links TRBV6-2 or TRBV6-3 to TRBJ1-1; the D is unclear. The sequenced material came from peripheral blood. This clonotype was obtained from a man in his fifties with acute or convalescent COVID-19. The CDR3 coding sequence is TGTGCCAGCAGTTATCCCTGTTCTTATTTATCAGGCTTCCCCGCCTGTGAAGCTTTCTTT. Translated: CASSYPCSYLSGFPACEAFF.